This entry lists 20 T cell receptor beta chains sequenced from one sample in a study of OX40 agonist ivuxolimab in advanced cancers. The table came from immunoSEQ multiplex PCR; TCRdb's copy has only in-frame clones and leaves some out. The sample has 13,000 to 15,000 clones; 70% to 85% are singletons. The sample consisted of CD4+ or CD8+ T cells sorted from blood, taken in a trial of the OX40 agonist ivuxolimab. The receptors were gathered from an adult with an advanced solid tumor such as melanoma, head and neck, liver or kidney cancer.

The rearrangement links TRBV5-1 to TRBJ1-1, with D hard to call. V lost 0 bases and J 1 base, leaving 7 bases between the germline ends. CDR1 is SGHRS, CDR2 YFSETQ, per germline. The CDR3 runs to 14 residues. The CDR3 coding sequence is TGCGCCAGCAGCTTGGACGGATCGAACACTGAAGCTTTCTTT. It specifies CASSLDGSNTEAFF.

The chain joins TRBV4-2 to TRBJ2-3; 7 positions match TRBD2. This CDR3 has 18 amino acids. V shed 1 base and J 2 bases; nucleotides not matched to a gene: 12. Per germline, CDR1 LGHNA and CDR2 YNFKEQ. DNA of the CDR3: TGTGCCAGCAGCCAAGCCCGGGGTGCTAGCGGAAACACAGATACGCAGTATTTT. Translation: CASSQARGASGNTDTQYF.

This clone came up once. The chain combines TRBV7-2 with TRBJ2-1; no clear D. The CDR3 totals 12 residues. Germline V gene sequence: CDR1 SGHTA, CDR2 FQGNSA. V was trimmed by 5 bases and J by 5 bases, leaving 7 bases between them. The CDR3 reads CASSLPDNEQFF. The CDR3 DNA is TGTGCCAGCAGCCTCCCAGACAATGAGCAGTTCTTC.

V gene TRBV28 combines with J gene TRBJ2-7; TRBD1 is a possible D gene (6 bases). The germline V gene encodes CDR1 MDHEN and CDR2 SYDVKM. The CDR3 covers 16 residues. V lost 5 bases and J lost 3, with 20 bases in between. The CDR3 is CASSPPPIGTHYEQYF. DNA of the CDR3: TGTGCCAGCAGTCCCCCACCGATCGGGACACACTACGAGCAGTACTTC.

For the CDR3, the DNA is TGTGCCAGCCCCCCCCGAGCGGGAGGGCCGTCTGGCACAGATACGCAGTATTTT. It is translated as CASPPRAGGPSGTDTQYF. The rearrangement links TRBV28 to TRBJ2-3, with 10 bases fitting TRBD2. Germline CDR1 is MDHEN and CDR2 is SYDVKM. The CDR3 contains 18 residues. Trimming removed 8 bases from V and 1 base from J; junction bases left unmatched: 15.

This chain links TRBV4-1 with TRBJ2-5; TRBD1 matches 8 bases. Germline values: CDR1 MGHRA, CDR2 YSYEKL. Unmatched junction bases numbered 5, after V lost 4 bases and J lost 4 bases. There are 14 residues in the CDR3. CDR3 residues: CASSRGTGRETQYF. The CDR3 coding sequence is TGCGCCAGCAGCCGAGGGACAGGAAGAGAGACCCAGTACTTC.

The chain couples TRBV6-4 to TRBJ2-5, with 7 nucleotides matching TRBD1. This CDR3 is 14 amino acids long. V trimming: 6 bases; J trimming: 1 base; junction bases outside the gene matches: 5. CDR1 MRHNA and CDR2 SNTAGT come from the germline V gene. CDR3 nucleotide sequence: TGTGCCAGCAGGAAAGGGGACAGCCAAGAGACCCAGTACTTC. Its protein product is CASRKGDSQETQYF.

V is TRBV27 and J is TRBJ1-4; 7 bases line up with TRBD1. J lost 8 bases, V lost 5 bases, and 11 bases had no gene match. The V gene's germline CDR1 is MNHEY and CDR2 SMNVEV (reference sequence). The CDR3 length is 15 residues. CDR3 sequence (DNA): TGTGCCAGCAGTAGGACAACTCGGGACAGCGAAAAACTGTTTTTT. Its translation: CASSRTTRDSEKLFF.

The chain combines TRBV9 with TRBJ2-1; TRBD2 might be the D (5 bases). CDR1 and CDR2 (germline): SGDLS, YYNGEE. V lost 4 bases and J 0 bases, leaving 11 bases between the germline ends. This CDR3 is built from 15 residues. CDR3 residues: CASSPFSASYNEQFF. CDR3 nucleotides: TGTGCCAGCAGCCCCTTTAGCGCCTCCTACAATGAGCAGTTCTTC.

This chain connects TRBV11-2 to TRBJ2-7, with 8 bases matching TRBD1. J gave up 4 bases and V 1 base, and 0 bases lay outside the gene matches. From germline, CDR1 is SGHAT and CDR2 FQNNGV. This CDR3 is 13 amino acids long. The CDR3 region has the DNA TGTGCCAGCAGCTTAGGGACAGGGTACGAGCAGTACTTC. Translating gives CASSLGTGYEQYF.

V is TRBV25-1 and J is TRBJ2-1, with unresolved D. V lost 8 bases, J lost 4 bases, and 12 bases lay in between. The CDR3 totals 13 residues. Looked up from germline, CDR1 is MGHDK and CDR2 is SYGVNS. The CDR3 spells CASHGSFYNEQFF. The CDR3 DNA follows: TGTGCCAGCCACGGCTCTTTTTACAATGAGCAGTTCTTC.

V usage is TRBV2 and J usage is TRBJ2-7, with 7 bases matching TRBD1. V gave up 10 bases and J gave up 0 bases; unmatched junction bases: 15. Germline values: CDR1 SNHLY, CDR2 FYNNEI. This CDR3 region has 16 residues. The CDR3 bases are TGTGCCACACATGGTGGACAGGACCTACGCTCCTACGAGCAGTACTTC. It encodes CATHGGQDLRSYEQYF.

The chain has TRBV5-1 and TRBJ2-1; 12 positions agree with TRBD2. This CDR3 contains 16 residues. Germline CDR1 and CDR2: SGHRS and YFSETQ. Trimming cost V 0 bases and J 8 bases; bases outside gene matches: 6. The CDR3 DNA is TGCGCCAGCAGCTTGGCTCTAGCGGGAGGGCGGGATGAGCAGTTCTTC. It encodes CASSLALAGGRDEQFF. The complete variable domain, with remaining parts taken from reference TRBV5-1 and TRBJ2-1, reads KAGVTQTPRYLIKTRGQQVTLSCSPISGHRSVSWYQQTPGQGLQFLFEYFSETQRNKGNFPGRFSGRQFSNSRSEMNVSTLELGDSALYLCASSLALAGGRDEQFFGPGTRLTVL.

In this sample, this clone turned up once. The chain is built from TRBV5-5 and TRBJ2-1, with unresolved D. V shed 3 bases and J shed 10 bases, with 23 bases lying between them. The CDR3 length is 16 residues. Germline V CDR1 and CDR2: SGHKS, YYEKEE (reference sequence). CDR3 DNA: TGTGCCAGCAGCTCCCAGGATAGCATCTTATTTGGGGAGCAGTTCTTC. Its translation: CASSSQDSILFGEQFF. Looking up the rest from reference TRBV5-5 and TRBJ2-1 gives the full variable domain: DAGVTQSPTHLIKTRGQQVTLRCSPISGHKSVSWYQQVLGQGPQFIFQYYEKEERGRGNFPDRFSARQFPNYSSELNVNALLLGDSALYLCASSSQDSILFGEQFFGPGTRLTVL.

This clone is categorized as medium-sized. This sequence joins TRBV9 and TRBJ1-2; possibly TRBD1 for D (6 bases). With 0 bases removed from V and 8 bases from J, the gap between germline ends came to 14 bases. The CDR3 runs 14 residues. Germline CDR1 SGDLS, CDR2 YYNGEE. CDR3 in DNA: TGTGCCAGCAGCGTAGGCGTGGGGGGCTTGGGCTACACCTTC. This sequence encodes CASSVGVGGLGYTF.

The chain employs TRBV7-9 and TRBJ2-7; 8 positions agree with TRBD2. Trimming removed 5 bases from V and 0 bases from J; junction bases left unmatched: 9. The CDR3 is 16 amino acids. Looked up from germline, CDR1 is SEHNR and CDR2 is FQNEAQ (reference sequence). CDR3 DNA sequence: TGTGCCAGCAGCCCCCAACAGCGGGGGAGCTCCTACGAGCAGTACTTC. It codes for CASSPQQRGSSYEQYF.

The chain combines TRBV19 with TRBJ1-1, with no clear D. This CDR3 is built from 13 residues. Deletions cut 6 bases from V and 6 bases from J, with 14 bases between. The germline V gene has CDR1 LNHDA and CDR2 SQIVND (reference sequence). The CDR3 DNA follows: TGTGCCAGTAGGATCGCCGATAGGCCTGAAGCTTTCTTT. Residues: CASRIADRPEAFF.

The genes are TRBV10-2 and TRBJ2-1; D remains unclear. The germline CDR1 and CDR2 sequences are WSHSY and SAAADI. Trimming left V 3 bases short and J 0 bases short, with 9 bases between. CDR3 length: 15 residues. The CDR3 DNA is TGCGCCAGCAGTGATGCGGCCCACTCCTACAATGAGCAGTTCTTC. Residues: CASSDAAHSYNEQFF.

CDR3 sequence: CASSIDSQGAATDTQYF. The CDR3, as DNA: TGTGCCAGTAGTATAGATAGTCAGGGCGCCGCCACAGATACGCAGTATTTT. The chain uses TRBV19 and TRBJ2-3; D is possibly TRBD1 (5 bases). The ends were cut back, 0 bases at V and 2 bases at J, with 15 bases in the middle. This CDR3 spans 17 amino acids. Germline V CDR1 and CDR2: LNHDA, SQIVND (reference sequence). The full variable domain, completed using reference TRBV19 and TRBJ2-3, is DGGITQSPKYLFRKEGQNVTLSCEQNLNHDAMYWYRQDPGQGLRLIYYSQIVNDFQKGDIAEGYSVSREKKESFPLTVTSAQKNPTAFYLCASSIDSQGAATDTQYFGPGTRLTVL.

This sequence joins TRBV5-6 and TRBJ1-4, with D maybe TRBD1 (6 bases). The CDR3 length is 18 residues. Germline-derived CDR1 and CDR2 are SGHDT and YYEEEE. Trimming removed 4 bases at V and 4 bases at J, with 23 bases between. In DNA form, the CDR3 reads TGTGCCAGCAGCCCGGCCACGTTCGTTACAGGGAATAATGAAAAACTGTTTTTT. Encoded protein: CASSPATFVTGNNEKLFF.